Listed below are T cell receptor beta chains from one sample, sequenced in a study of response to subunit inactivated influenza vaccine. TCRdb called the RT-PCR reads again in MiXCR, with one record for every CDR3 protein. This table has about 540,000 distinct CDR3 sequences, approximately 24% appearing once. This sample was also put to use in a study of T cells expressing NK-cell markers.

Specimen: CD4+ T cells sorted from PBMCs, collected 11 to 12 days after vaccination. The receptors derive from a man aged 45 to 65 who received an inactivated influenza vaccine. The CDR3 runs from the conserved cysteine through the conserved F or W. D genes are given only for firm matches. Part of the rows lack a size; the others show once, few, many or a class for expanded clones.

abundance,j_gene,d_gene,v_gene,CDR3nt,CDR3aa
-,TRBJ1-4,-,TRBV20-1,TGCAGTGCTACAGGGGCCTCTAATGAAAAACTGTTTTTT,CSATGASNEKLFF
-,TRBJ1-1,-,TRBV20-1,TGCAGTGCTTCTCTTGCGGGGCTGGAAGCTTTCTTT,CSASLAGLEAFF
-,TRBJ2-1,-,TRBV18,TGTGCCAGCTCACCACCCCCGGGGCAGGGGACAAGGACCTACAATGAGCAGTTCTTC,CASSPPPGQGTRTYNEQFF
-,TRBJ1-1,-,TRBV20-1,TGCAGTGCTAGAGATCACAGGGCGGTGGGGAACATTGAAGCTTTCTTT,CSARDHRAVGNIEAFF
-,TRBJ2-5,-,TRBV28,TGTGCCAGCAATGAAGGGGGCCAAGAGACCCAGTACTTC,CASNEGGQETQYF
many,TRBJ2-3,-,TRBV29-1,TGCAGCGTCGGTGGGATGGGACAACTTATCACAGATACGCAGTATTTT,CSVGGMGQLITDTQYF
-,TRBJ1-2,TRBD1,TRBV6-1,TGTGCCAGCAGTAGGACAGGGTTTAACTATGGCTACACCTTC,CASSRTGFNYGYTF
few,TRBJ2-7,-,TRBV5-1,TGCGCCAGCAGCATAGAGGGAGGCTGGGAGCAGTACTTC,CASSIEGGWEQYF
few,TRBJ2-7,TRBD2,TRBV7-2,TGTGCCAGCAGCTTAGTAGGGACTAGCGGGAGTCTCTACGAGCAGTACTTC,CASSLVGTSGSLYEQYF
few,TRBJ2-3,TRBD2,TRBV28,TGTGCCAGCAGTTTGAGCGGACTAGCGGGAGCAGATACGCAGTATTTT,CASSLSGLAGADTQYF
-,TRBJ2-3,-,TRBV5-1,TGCGCCAGCAGCGGGGGGCGAGCAGATACGCAGTATTTT,CASSGGRADTQYF
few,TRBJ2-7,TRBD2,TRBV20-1,TGCAGTGCTAGAGTCCCTAGCGGGAGGAACAACGAGCAGTACTTC,CSARVPSGRNNEQYF
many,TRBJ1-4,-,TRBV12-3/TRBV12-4,TGTGCCAGCAGCCCGCTGGGGGTAAATGAAAAACTGTTTTTT,CASSPLGVNEKLFF
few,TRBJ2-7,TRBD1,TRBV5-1,TGCGCCACCTCTGGACAGGGGGGCTCCTACGAGCAGTACTTC,CATSGQGGSYEQYF
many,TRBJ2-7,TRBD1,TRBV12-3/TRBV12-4,TGTGCCAGCAGTCCGGGACAGAGCTCCTACGAGCAGTACTTC,CASSPGQSSYEQYF
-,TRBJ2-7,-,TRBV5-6,TGTGCCAGCAGCTTGCCCGGGACGGGAACCTACGAGCAGTACTTC,CASSLPGTGTYEQYF
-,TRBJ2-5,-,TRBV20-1,TGCAGTGCTAGACCGGGGTCCCGGGAGACCCAGTACTTC,CSARPGSRETQYF
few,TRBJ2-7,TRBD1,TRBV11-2,TGTGCCAGCAGCCTACGGGACAGAATCTACGAGCAGTACTTC,CASSLRDRIYEQYF
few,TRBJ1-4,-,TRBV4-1,TGCGCCAGCAGCCATTTGGCTGGAGAAAAACTGTTTTTT,CASSHLAGEKLFF
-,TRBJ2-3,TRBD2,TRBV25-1,TGTGCCAGCAGTGAATCCAGCGGGGAAAGCACAGATACGCAGTATTTT,CASSESSGESTDTQYF
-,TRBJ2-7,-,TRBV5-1,TGCGCCAGCAGCTTGCTGCCAGGAGACTCCTACGAGCAGTACTTC,CASSLLPGDSYEQYF
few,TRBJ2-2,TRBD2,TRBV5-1,TGCGCCAGCAGCTTGGGACTAGCGGGGGGCGCCGGGGAGCTGTTTTTT,CASSLGLAGGAGELFF
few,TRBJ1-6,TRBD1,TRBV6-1,TGTGCCAGCAGGCGCACTATACAGGGGTGGGATTCACCCCTCCACTTT,CASRRTIQGWDSPLHF
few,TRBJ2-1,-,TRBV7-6,TGTGCCAGCGTTCGTTGGTTTGGGGGGCCGAGCTCCTACAATGAGCAGTTCTTC,CASVRWFGGPSSYNEQFF
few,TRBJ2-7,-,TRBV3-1,TGTGCCAGCAGCTCAAGAAGCCCTCGGGACTGCCCTATCTACGAGCAGTACTTC,CASSSRSPRDCPIYEQYF
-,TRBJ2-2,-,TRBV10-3,TGTGCCATCAAAAATCGGGTGGGGGCCGGGGAGCTGTTTTTT,CAIKNRVGAGELFF